The 19 T cell receptor beta chains listed next were all sequenced from one sample in a study of T cells in women clearing cervical HPV infection. Sequenced by immunoSEQ multiplex PCR; TCRdb stores in-frame clones only, minus some. Its table records tens of thousands of clones. Sequenced: blood buffy coat. The receptors were gathered from a woman between 18 and 69 years old with a cervical HPV16 infection that either progressed to CIN3+ or cleared (not recorded which).

Concerning this clone: Read data end 3 residues before the CDR3 end; the end is taken from the germline J gene. V and J are TRBV12-3 or TRBV12-4 and TRBJ2-5; D uncertain. There are 12 residues in the CDR3. Trimming took 1 base from V and 5 from J, leaving 5 bases between them. CDR3 DNA, as far as it was read: TGTGCCAGCAGTTTAGTAGGGGAGACC. It codes for CASSLVGET. The whole CDR3 is CASSLVGETQYF.

About this clone itself: The read stops 3 residues short of the end of the CDR3; the missing end is completed from the germline J gene. The genes are TRBV2 and TRBJ1-1; D call uncertain. Germline loops: CDR1 SNHLY, CDR2 FYNNEI. The V end lost 3 bases, the J end lost 7 bases, and 9 bases lay between the germline ends. The CDR3 covers 12 residues. CDR3 residues: CASSDRYSEAFF. The covered CDR3 bases are TGTGCCAGCAGTGACAGGTACAGTGAA.

Turning to this clone: The junction does not match germline at one end; this may be a read error. The read terminates 3 residues ahead of where the CDR3 ends, so the germline J gene completes it. The chain recombines TRBV25-1 with TRBJ2-3; TRBD2 agrees at 14 bases. This CDR3 contains 16 residues. Germline V CDR1 and CDR2: MGHDK, SYGVNS. The CDR3 reads CASSEGTSGSTDTQYF. Incomplete CDR3 DNA: TGTGCCAGCAGTGAAGGGACTAGCGGGAGCACAGACACG.

On this clone: Read data end 3 residues before the CDR3 end; the end is taken from the germline J gene. The chain carries TRBV6-1 and TRBJ2-3, with D unresolved. This CDR3 is built from 14 residues. V dropped 2 bases and J dropped 3 bases, with 9 bases sitting between them. CDR1 and CDR2 from the germline V gene are MNHNS and SASEGT. CDR3 loop: CASSETAETDTQYF. The part of the CDR3 DNA that was read is TGTGCCAGCAGTGAAACGGCGGAAACAGATACG.

A remark on this clone: The CDR3 extends 3 residues past the end of the read, so its final part is completed from the germline J gene. This chain joins TRBV28 and TRBJ1-5; D uncertain. Germline values: CDR1 MDHEN, CDR2 SYDVKM. This CDR3 contains 12 residues. Trimming left V 10 bases short and J 2 bases short, with 9 bases between. The CDR3 bases that were read are TGTGCCACCGGGGTTGGCAATCAGCCC. Its protein product is CATGVGNQP. The entire CDR3 protein is CATGVGNQPQHF.

Remarks on this clone: The sequence runs out 3 residues before the end of the CDR3; the remainder is reconstructed from the germline J gene. The rearrangement uses TRBV20-1 and TRBJ1-1; 7 nucleotides agree with TRBD1. The V gene's germline CDR1 is DFQATT and CDR2 SNEGSKA (reference sequence). This CDR3 is 13 amino acids long. After removal of 5 bases from V and 0 bases from J, the junction contained 3 bases not matched to a gene. The CDR3 sequence is CSARQGMNTEAFF. The CDR3 bases that were read are TGCAGTGCTCGACAGGGTATGAACACTGAA.

As concerns this clone: The missing CDR3 end, 3 residues past where the read stops, is filled in from the germline J gene. The chain carries TRBV5-6 and TRBJ1-1; TRBD1 is a possible D gene (6 bases). With 4 bases removed from V and 1 base from J, the gap between germline ends came to 11 bases. CDR3 length equals 14 residues. CDR1 is SGHDT, CDR2 YYEEEE, per germline. CDR3 bases read: TGTGCCAGCAGCCTACCGACAGGGAACACTGAA. Amino acid sequence: CASSLPTGNTE. The full CDR3 reads CASSLPTGNTEAFF.

Remarks on this clone: The missing CDR3 end, 3 residues past where the read stops, is filled in from the germline J gene. The chain is built from TRBV19 and TRBJ2-2, with D perhaps TRBD2 (6 bases). Trimming took 7 bases from V and 2 from J, leaving 11 bases between them. Germline V lookup: CDR1 LNHDA, CDR2 SQIVND (reference sequence). This CDR3 has 14 residues. CDR3 amino acids: CASNWRVNTGELFF. Partial CDR3 DNA: TGTGCCAGTAACTGGAGGGTTAACACCGGGGAG.

Turning to this clone: The read falls 3 residues short of the CDR3 end, and the missing part is taken from the germline J gene. The genes are TRBV5-1 and TRBJ2-3; no definite D call. Between the trimmed V and J ends, which lost 4 bases and 2 bases, there was a span of 11 bases. The CDR3 covers 14 residues. Germline CDR1 is SGHRS and CDR2 is YFSETQ. Incomplete CDR3 DNA: TGCGCCAGCAGCCAAGAAAGCCCCACAGATACG. Encoded protein: CASSQESPTDT. The whole CDR3 region reads CASSQESPTDTQYF.

On this clone itself: With the read ending 3 residues before the CDR3 end, the germline J gene is used to fill in that end. This chain joins TRBV2 and TRBJ2-5, with D maybe TRBD2 (7 bases). Germline CDR1 and CDR2: SNHLY and FYNNEI. This CDR3 region has 15 residues. The V end lost 7 bases, the J end lost 1 base, and 16 bases lay between the germline ends. The sequenced CDR3 bases are TGTGCCAGCACCCAAGGAGGGGGGGGCCAAGAGACC. The encoded protein is CASTQGGGGQET. The entire CDR3 reads CASTQGGGGQETQYF.

Note on this clone: The read halts 3 residues ahead of the CDR3 end, with the missing end drawn from the germline J gene. This chain uses TRBV5-1 with TRBJ2-2, with D uncertain. From germline, CDR1 is SGHRS and CDR2 YFSETQ. The ends were cut back, 4 bases at V and 7 bases at J, with 14 bases in the middle. This CDR3 is 14 amino acids long. CDR3 bases read: TGCGCCAGCAGCGTTGACAAGGCCAACGGGGAG. Translating gives CASSVDKANGE. In full, the CDR3 reads CASSVDKANGELFF.

A word on this clone: The read finishes 3 residues shy of the CDR3 end, and the germline J gene is used to complete it. The genes are TRBV5-1 and TRBJ2-3, with 7 positions matching TRBD1. CDR3 length: 15 residues. CDR1 and CDR2 (germline): SGHRS, YFSETQ. V lost 0 bases and J lost 0; bases outside the gene matches: 1. CDR3 sequence: CASSLDRGSTDTQYF. The sequenced CDR3 bases are TGCGCCAGCAGCTTGGACAGGGGTAGCACAGATACG.

This CDR3 is CASSPRSSTSGGGEQFF. The sequenced part of the CDR3 DNA is TGTGCCAGCTCACCACGCAGCTCGACTAGCGGGGGCGGTGAG. V is TRBV18 and J is TRBJ2-1; TRBD2 aligns across 12 bases. The read is 3 residues too short to cover the CDR3 end, so that end is filled in from the germline J gene. The CDR3 spans 17 residues. The V and J ends lost 1 base and 9 bases, in that order; junction bases with no gene match: 10. Germline V gene sequence: CDR1 KGHSH, CDR2 LQKENI.

Turning to this clone: The CDR3 end is not reached by the read, which stops 3 residues before it; the germline J gene fills it in. The gene calls are TRBV5-1 and TRBJ2-1, with TRBD2 as a possible D gene (6 bases). Germline V CDR1 and CDR2: SGHRS, YFSETQ. The CDR3 is 18 residues long. V was shortened by 4 bases and J by 8 bases, with 28 bases between the two germline ends. CDR3 sequence reads: CASSPRPPLGGVGDEQFF. Incomplete CDR3 DNA: TGCGCCAGCAGCCCCCGTCCACCCCTGGGCGGGGTTGGAGATGAG. The full variable domain, with the rest looked up from reference TRBV5-1 and TRBJ2-1, is KAGVTQTPRYLIKTRGQQVTLSCSPISGHRSVSWYQQTPGQGLQFLFEYFSETQRNKGNFPGRFSGRQFSNSRSEMNVSTLELGDSALYLCASSPRPPLGGVGDEQFFGPGTRLTVL.

Comments on this clone: Read coverage stops 3 residues before the CDR3 terminus; the germline J gene supplies the remainder. The gene calls are TRBV10-3 and TRBJ2-7, with D possibly TRBD1 on 6 matching bases. The V end lost 8 bases, the J end lost 2 bases, and 16 bases lay between the germline ends. Germline V CDR1 and CDR2: ENHRY, SYGVKD. This CDR3 has 14 residues. CDR3 bases read: TGTGCCATCGTACCACAGGGTGTAGCCTACGAG. Translating it yields CAIVPQGVAYE. The entire CDR3 protein reads CAIVPQGVAYEQYF.

Of note for this clone: The CDR3 end lies 3 residues beyond the end of the read and is filled in from the germline J gene. The V call is TRBV20-1, the J call TRBJ2-1; 16 bases are shared with TRBD2. J gave up 0 bases and V 6 bases, and 11 bases lay outside the gene matches. Per the germline V gene, CDR1 is DFQATT and CDR2 is SNEGSKA (reference sequence). There are 19 residues in the CDR3. CDR3 DNA, as far as it was read: TGCAGTGCCAGCGTACCGGGACTAGCGGGGGGGGACTCCTACAATGAG. Translation gives CSASVPGLAGGDSYNE. The CDR3 in its entirety is CSASVPGLAGGDSYNEQFF.

Details on this clone: The read comes to an end 3 residues before the CDR3 does, leaving the germline J gene to fill in the end. V is TRBV19 and J is TRBJ2-5; 11 positions agree with TRBD2. Germline-derived CDR1 and CDR2 are LNHDA and SQIVND (reference sequence). V was clipped by 5 bases and J by 5 bases; unmatched bases: 7. The CDR3 extends over 15 amino acids. CDR3: CASSALAGGTETQYF. CDR3 DNA (partial): TGTGCCAGTAGTGCCTTAGCGGGGGGGACGGAGACC.

About this clone itself: The missing CDR3 end, 3 residues past where the read stops, is filled in from the germline J gene. The chain recombines TRBV20-1 with TRBJ2-7; the D is unclear. In germline, CDR1 is DFQATT, CDR2 SNEGSKA (reference sequence). V lost 6 bases to trimming and J lost 0 bases, with 12 bases between them. The CDR3 extends over 13 amino acids. The CDR3 spells CSAPPRYSYEQYF. The sequenced CDR3 bases are TGCAGTGCCCCCCCGCGGTACTCCTACGAG.

The part of the CDR3 DNA that was read is TGTGCCAGCAGCGAATTATTGGCAGGGAAGGCTAACTATGGC. This translates into CASSELLAGKANYG. The whole CDR3 protein reads CASSELLAGKANYGYTF. The chain recombines TRBV6-1 with TRBJ1-2; possibly TRBD1 for D (5 bases). The read gets to within 3 residues of the CDR3 end, and the germline J gene fills in the rest. The CDR3 totals 17 residues. The germline gives CDR1 MNHNS, CDR2 SASEGT. Trimming shortened V by 6 bases and J by 0 bases, and 20 bases separated the two germline ends.